The source of this T cell receptor beta chain is a study of cytomegalovirus exposure and HLA in healthy donors. General study findings and limits: Reports state that TCR beta sequences accurately predicted most subjects' HLA-A and HLA-B alleles. In a later analysis, a genetic analysis reported fewer productive-TCR N-insertions in an Asian-associated ancestry cluster than the cohort average.

The CDR3 spans 15 residues. The ends were cut back, 5 bases at V and 5 bases at J, with 18 bases in the middle. Germline V CDR1 and CDR2: MNHNY, SVGAGI (reference sequence). The PCR contained 60 Vbeta and 13 Jbeta primers. Assay: immunoSEQ multiplex PCR; the TCRdb copy retains only in-frame clones and omits some. The table records under 130,000 clones, 70% of them present only once. As to this clone: Its target is not known.

V usage is TRBV6-6 and J usage is TRBJ2-5; perhaps TRBD2 as D (5 bases). Source material: PBMCs. This TCR was sampled from a man aged 35-49 years in good health and CMV-seropositive. The CDR3 coding sequence is TGTGCCAGCAGTCCCGACCTACTAGTCCGGGAGACCCAGTACTTC. Amino acids: CASSPDLLVRETQYF.